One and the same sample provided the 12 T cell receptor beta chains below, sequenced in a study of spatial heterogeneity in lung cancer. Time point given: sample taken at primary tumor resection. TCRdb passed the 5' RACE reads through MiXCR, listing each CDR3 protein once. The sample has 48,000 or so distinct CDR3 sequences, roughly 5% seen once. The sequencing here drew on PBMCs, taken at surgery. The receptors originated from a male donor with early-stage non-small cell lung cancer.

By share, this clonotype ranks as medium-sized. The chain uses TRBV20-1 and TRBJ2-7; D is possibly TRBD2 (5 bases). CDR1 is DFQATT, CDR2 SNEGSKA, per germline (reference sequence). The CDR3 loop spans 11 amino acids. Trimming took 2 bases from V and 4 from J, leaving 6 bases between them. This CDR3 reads CSARTGYEQYF. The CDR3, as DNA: TGCAGTGCTAGAACGGGGTACGAGCAGTACTTC.

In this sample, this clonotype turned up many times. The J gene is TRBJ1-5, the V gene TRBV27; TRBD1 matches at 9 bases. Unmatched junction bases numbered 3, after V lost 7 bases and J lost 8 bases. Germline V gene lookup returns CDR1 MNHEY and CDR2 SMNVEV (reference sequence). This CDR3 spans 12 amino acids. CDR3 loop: CASKTGGKPQHF. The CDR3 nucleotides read TGTGCCAGCAAGACAGGGGGTAAGCCCCAGCATTTT.

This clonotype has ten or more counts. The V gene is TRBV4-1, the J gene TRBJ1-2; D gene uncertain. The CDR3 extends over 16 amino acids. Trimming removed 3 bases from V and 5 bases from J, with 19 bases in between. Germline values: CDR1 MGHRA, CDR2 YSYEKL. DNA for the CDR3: TGCGCCAGCAGCCAGCTCTTTCACGGGCAGGTTTATGGCTACACCTTC. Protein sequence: CASSQLFHGQVYGYTF.

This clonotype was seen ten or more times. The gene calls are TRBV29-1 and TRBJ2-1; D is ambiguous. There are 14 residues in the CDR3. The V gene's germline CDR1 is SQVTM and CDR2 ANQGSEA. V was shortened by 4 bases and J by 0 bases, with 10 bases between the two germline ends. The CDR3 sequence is CSVVSLNSYNEQFF. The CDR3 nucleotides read TGCAGCGTTGTCTCTCTAAACTCCTACAATGAGCAGTTCTTC.

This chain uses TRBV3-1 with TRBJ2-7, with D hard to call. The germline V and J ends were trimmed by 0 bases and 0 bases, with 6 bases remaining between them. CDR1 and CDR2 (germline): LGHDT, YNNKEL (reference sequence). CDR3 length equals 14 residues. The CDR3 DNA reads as TGTGCCAGCAGCCAAGATTACAGCTCCTACGAGCAGTACTTC. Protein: CASSQDYSSYEQYF.

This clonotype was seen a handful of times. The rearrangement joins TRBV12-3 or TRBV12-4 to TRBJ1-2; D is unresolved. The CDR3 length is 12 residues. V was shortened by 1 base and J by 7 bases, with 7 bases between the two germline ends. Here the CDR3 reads CASSLVGAGYTF. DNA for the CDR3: TGTGCCAGCAGTTTAGTTGGAGCTGGCTACACCTTC.

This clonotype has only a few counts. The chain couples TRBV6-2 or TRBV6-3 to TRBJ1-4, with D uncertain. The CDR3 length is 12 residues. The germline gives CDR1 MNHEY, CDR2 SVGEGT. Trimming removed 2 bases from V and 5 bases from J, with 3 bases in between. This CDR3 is CASSYVNEKLFF. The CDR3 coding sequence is TGTGCCAGCAGTTACGTCAATGAAAAACTGTTTTTT.

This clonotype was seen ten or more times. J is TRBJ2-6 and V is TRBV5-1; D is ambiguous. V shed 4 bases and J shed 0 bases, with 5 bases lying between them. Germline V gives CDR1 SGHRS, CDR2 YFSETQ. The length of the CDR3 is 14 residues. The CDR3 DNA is TGCGCCAGCAGCGGCTTCTCTGGGGCCAACGTCCTGACTTTC. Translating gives CASSGFSGANVLTF.

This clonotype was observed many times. CDR3 amino acids: CSVVFLAEAGETQYF. The DNA for the CDR3 is TGCAGCGTTGTTTTCCTAGCGGAGGCTGGAGAGACCCAGTACTTC. The chain joins TRBV29-1 to TRBJ2-5, with 7 nucleotides matching TRBD2. V dropped 4 bases and J dropped 4; count of bases not matched to a gene: 12. Germline V gene lookup returns CDR1 SQVTM and CDR2 ANQGSEA. This CDR3 spans 15 amino acids. The whole variable domain, filled in from reference TRBV29-1 and TRBJ2-5, reads SAVISQKPSRDICQRGTSLTIQCQVDSQVTMMFWYRQQPGQSLTLIATANQGSEATYESGFVIDKFPISRPNLTFSTLTVSNMSPEDSSIYLCSVVFLAEAGETQYFGPGTRLLVL.

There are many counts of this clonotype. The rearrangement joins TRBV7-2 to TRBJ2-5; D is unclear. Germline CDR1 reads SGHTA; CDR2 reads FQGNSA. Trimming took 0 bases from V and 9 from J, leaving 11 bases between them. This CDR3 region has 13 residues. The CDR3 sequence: CASSLARPGAQYF. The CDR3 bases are TGTGCCAGCAGCTTAGCGAGACCTGGGGCCCAGTACTTC.

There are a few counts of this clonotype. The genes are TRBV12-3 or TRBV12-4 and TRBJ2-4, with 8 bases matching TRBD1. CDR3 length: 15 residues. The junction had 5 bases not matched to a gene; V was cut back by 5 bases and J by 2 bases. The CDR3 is CASSPDRDTKNIQYF. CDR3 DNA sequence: TGTGCCAGCAGTCCGGACAGGGATACCAAAAACATTCAGTACTTC.

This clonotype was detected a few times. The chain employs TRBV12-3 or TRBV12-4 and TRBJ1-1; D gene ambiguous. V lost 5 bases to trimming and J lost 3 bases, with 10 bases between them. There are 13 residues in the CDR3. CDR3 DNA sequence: TGTGCCAGCAGTCTCCGACGGTACACTGAAGCTTTCTTT. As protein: CASSLRRYTEAFF.